This TCR beta chain was found in a study of T cell clonality in common variable immunodeficiency (dated by TCRdb to the mid-2010s). Standard criteria, namely reduction of serum IgG, IgA and/or IgM below the normal range together with specific antibody deficiency, were applied for the diagnosis of CVID. The CVID group comprised some 43 subjects, approximately 15 female and approximately 30 male, aged roughly 8 to 70 years with a mean age of around 41. Most of the CVID patients and most of the healthy controls were of Caucasian heritage. All CVID subjects had received replacement immunoglobulin therapy for at least one year at the time of study participation. No CVID subject was ill or taking immunomodulatory or immunosuppressive medication when blood was collected. Heparinized peripheral whole blood samples of about 5 to 8.5 ml were obtained from each donor. Genomic DNA from adults with common variable immune deficiency (CVID) and from healthy adult controls was the source for sequencing TCRbeta CDR3 repertoires. Diluted blood was density-centrifuged over Hypaque 1077 or Ficoll-Paque to isolate peripheral blood mononuclear cells. Genomic DNA was obtained from unsorted mononuclear cells using either Qiagen column purification or a centrifugation-based method.

For sequencing, equivalent amounts of genomic DNA were input from CVID and control samples. For every sample, a 60 bp segment covering the rearranged TCRbeta CDR3 region was amplified and then sequenced. The immunoSEQ assay, a bias-corrected multiplex PCR combined with high-throughput sequencing, was used to amplify TCRbeta. Under the source paper's analysis protocol: Every unique nucleotide sequence was considered a clone and was annotated with V, D and J genes, copy number and frequency. Sequences were labeled productive if in frame, and non-productive if out of frame or containing stop codons. As previously described, Shannon's entropy was used to calculate clonality. Mean CDR3 Kyte-Doolittle hydropathy was derived from the predicted amino acid sequences of productive clones. Using the R hclust function, scaled V gene usage was clustered hierarchically with Manhattan distance and complete linkage. Sharing of clones by CDR3 amino acid sequence was evaluated by resampling 12 repertoires per group over 100 rounds. The repertoires were screened for some 70 published EBV-specific TCRbeta sequences and roughly 250 published CMV-specific TCRbeta sequences. A couple of CVID samples that yielded fewer than 10,000 sequences were excluded from the analysis, so 35 to 50 CVID repertoires were retained. The clones in this table, taken by TCRdb from immuneACCESS, are in-frame only. Not every clone is retained; where verified, under half of the shortfall comes from an unresolved V gene, and the cause of the rest is unknown. For V, J and clone size, that table is used; D and trimming come from the DNA. The table shows around 28,000 clones here, with no singletons. The ten largest clones take up just under 30% of the sample.

A distance of 12 bases separates the germline ends of V and J, which lose 6 bases and 6 bases respectively. The CDR3 has 13 amino acids, counting the end cysteine and phenylalanine. Part of the CDR3 DNA is given, 30 bases translated from base 1. CDR1 and CDR2, looked up from the germline V gene, are SGHTA and FQGNSA. As to this clone: The antigen this receptor binds is unknown. The read ends 3 residues early relative to the CDR3; the germline J gene fills the gap.

The research as a whole found: Correlations of repertoire features with clinical complications were constrained by heterogeneity among patients within the CVID cohort. TCRbeta clonality was higher in CVID subjects than in healthy controls (t-test p = 0.018), and the increase was most characteristic of about a third of subjects. According to the authors, finding the cause of the higher clonality in CVID would require sequencing the repertoires of T cell subpopulations. Fewer deletions and N-nucleotide insertions were reportedly observed in CVID TCRbeta sequences, and highly modified clones with 13 or more V deletions were reportedly absent from CVID TCRbeta sequences. Healthy controls shared more TCRbeta clones with each other than CVID subjects shared among themselves (p < 0.0001). Even though DNA input was the same, control samples had an average of around 78,000 unique sequences each, compared with about 31,000 in CVID samples.

The sample consisted of peripheral blood mononuclear cells. This clonotype was obtained from a human donor with common variable immunodeficiency. The receptor chain draws on TRBV7-2 and TRBJ1-5; a weak D assignment points to TRBD1 (5 bases agree). The CDR3 region: CASSHEGSQPQHF. Partial CDR3 DNA: TGTGCCAGCAGTCATGAGGGGAGTCAGCCC.